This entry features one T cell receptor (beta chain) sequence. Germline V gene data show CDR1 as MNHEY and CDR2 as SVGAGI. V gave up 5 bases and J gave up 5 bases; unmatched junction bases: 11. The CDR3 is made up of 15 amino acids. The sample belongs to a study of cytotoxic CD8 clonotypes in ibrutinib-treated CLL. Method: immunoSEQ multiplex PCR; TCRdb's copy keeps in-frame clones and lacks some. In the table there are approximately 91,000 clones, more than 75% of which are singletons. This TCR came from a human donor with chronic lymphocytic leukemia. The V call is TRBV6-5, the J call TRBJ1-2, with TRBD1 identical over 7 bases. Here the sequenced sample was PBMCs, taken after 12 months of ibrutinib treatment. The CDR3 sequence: CASSVDRRLMYGYTF. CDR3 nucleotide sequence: TGTGCCAGCAGTGTGGACAGGAGGTTGATGTATGGCTACACCTTC.